This T cell receptor beta chain comes out of a study of long-term antiretroviral therapy in people with HIV (dated by TCRdb to between 2021 and 2022). Regarding the complete study: The earliest samples were collected about a decade before the 2015 WHO recommendation for immediate ART, when ART was typically delayed until CD4 counts fell. Whether ART initiation and durable HIV suppression were associated with changes in peripheral blood TRB repertoire composition and diversity was tested in a retrospective serial study. From over 25 adults with confirmed HIV infection, the cohort provided fewer than 200 cryopreserved PBMC samples, gathered serially across a mean of around six years (range 1-12). Test extractions of a monoclonal T-cell line alongside approximately 34 polyclonal samples showed no cross-contamination during QIAcube processing. Of the roughly 30 participants with HIV, roughly twelve were female. Overall study results and their limits: Because cell numbers in pre-ART samples were limited, unsorted PBMC were profiled instead of sorted CD4+ and CD8+ T cells. Starting ART was linked to a significant rise in TRB diversity, yet even with long-term ART the diversity remained significantly lower than in transplant donor controls. The repertoire was dominated across all time points by expanded TRB clones identified before ART initiation, although this dominance was seen to fluctuate and to decrease in many PLHIV after ART. Because PBMC availability was limited, only the TCR beta chain was sequenced, with no alpha chain pairing. No data were available on ART adherence, viral resistance or therapy changes, limiting inferences about post-ART repertoire changes. The samples span the years 2004 to 2017, and the ART regimens used at that time may not be as effective as current regimens. Compared with controls, HIV repertoires had narrower CDR3 length ranges, and the network structure pointed to an antigen-experienced repertoire that shifted only slightly toward naive after ART.

Taken from cysteine to phenylalanine, the CDR3 has 13 residues. The only DNA kept is the CDR3, 39 bases in frame from the first base. CDR1 and CDR2 are drawn from the germline V gene: SGHTA, FQGNSA. The junction shows trimming of 5 bases on V and 4 bases on J, plus 9 bases between the germline ends. Turning to this clone: There is no known antigen for this receptor. Base qualities are not recorded, but no much larger clone differs from it by a single base.

Inclusion was restricted to participants for whom at least one PBMC sample before ART initiation and at least two post-ART samples were available. All participants with HIV were treated in the United States of America. Before DNA extraction, cryopreserved samples of about 0.95-11 million PBMC were thawed and then washed. At the time of the earliest PBMC sample for each participant with HIV, ages ranged from about 20 to 54 years. Each participant contributed PBMC samples from 1-4 timepoints before ART initiation and 2-8 timepoints after ART initiation, with a median of 7 samples. Serial HIV viral load, CD4+ T-cell count, ART history and demographic data were obtained for every participant. Genomic DNA was extracted from unsorted PBMC with a Qiagen kit on a QIAcube, with processing performed in batches of 12 samples. The immunoSEQ hsTCRB v3.0 assay was used at survey level resolution for TRB variable region sequencing. TRB sequencing targeted a depth of 40,000-50,000 T-cell genomes per sample. Pooled TRB libraries were sequenced on an Illumina MiSeq with a v3 150-cycle kit. From the authors' description of their analysis: Repertoire analysis was performed in R inside a reproducible Nextflow workflow that covered QC, data transformation and analysis. LymphoSeq2, an R package for exploring AIRR-Seq data, was used to implement the custom analyses. After excluding a handful of samples that yielded fewer than 5000 total TRB sequences, fewer than 200 HIV repertoires remained for analysis. Among the approximately 190 retained HIV repertoires, 55 to 60 were collected before ART initiation and 129 after ART initiation. Repertoires were downsampled to 5000 TRB nucleotide sequences, and summary statistics were averaged over 100 downsampling iterations. TRB sequences were retained for analysis only if CDR3 regions of at least seven amino acids were present. Two measures captured diversity: a Shannon entropy-derived clonality score and the Gini coefficient. In repertoire networks, the top 5000 CDR3 amino acid sequences were linked whenever an edit distance of one separated two sequences. GLIPH2 predicted antigen specificity groups and MHC restriction for TRB CDR3 amino acid sequences. To flag known associations with CMV, EBV, HIV or tissue antigens, CDR3 amino acid sequences were compared against VDJdb and McPAS-TCR. Pre-ART, post-ART and control groups were compared with Wilcoxon signed-rank tests and Holm-Bonferroni correction. What TCRdb holds here is the immuneACCESS table cut down to in-frame rearrangements. Part of the clones is not present; checked against another copy, under half of the missing clones reflect an unresolved V gene, and the others are unexplained. D and trimming come from the DNA, and the V and J calls and clone size come from that table. The sample includes approximately 20,000 clones, with around 80% observed a single time. The top ten clones comprise 4.6% of the sample.

The clonotype was recovered from a young man with HIV. The sequencing used unsorted PBMCs, collected 0.5 years after starting antiretroviral therapy. Recombination linked TRBV7-2 to TRBJ2-1, with the D gene not clear enough to name. The nucleotide sequence reads TGTGCCAGCAGCCTCCAGTTATACAATGAGCAGTTCTTC. Its translation reads: CASSLQLYNEQFF.